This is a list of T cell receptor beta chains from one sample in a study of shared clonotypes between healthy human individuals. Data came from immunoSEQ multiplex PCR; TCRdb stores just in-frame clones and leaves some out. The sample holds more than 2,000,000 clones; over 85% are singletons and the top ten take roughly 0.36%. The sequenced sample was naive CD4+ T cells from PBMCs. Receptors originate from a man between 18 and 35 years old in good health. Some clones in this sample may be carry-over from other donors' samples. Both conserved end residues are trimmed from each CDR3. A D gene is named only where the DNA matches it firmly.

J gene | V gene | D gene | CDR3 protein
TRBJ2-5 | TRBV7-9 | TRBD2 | ASSEGLAGAETQY
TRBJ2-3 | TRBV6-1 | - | ASSAVTGTLPL
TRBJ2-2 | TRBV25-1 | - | ASSEMSGRVTGELF
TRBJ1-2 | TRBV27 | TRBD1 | ASSKQGSYYGYT
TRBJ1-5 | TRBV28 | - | ASNTLGNSYQPQH
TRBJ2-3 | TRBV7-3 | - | ASSSGPNTDTQY
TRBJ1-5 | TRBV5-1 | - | ASSLGGMDSGKQPQH
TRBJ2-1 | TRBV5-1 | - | ASSLGAHNEQF
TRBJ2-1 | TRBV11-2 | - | ASSLGLTNEQF
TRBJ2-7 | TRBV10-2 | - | ASRTHYEQY
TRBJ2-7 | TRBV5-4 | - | ASAILLGDEQY
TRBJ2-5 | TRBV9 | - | ASSVGALEVETQY
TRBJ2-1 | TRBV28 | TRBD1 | ASSLWTGSYNEQF
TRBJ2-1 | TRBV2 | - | ASSEQGPSSYNEQF
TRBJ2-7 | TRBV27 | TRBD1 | ASSLFSGQRSVEQY
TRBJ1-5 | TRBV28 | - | ASTTGWISNQPQH
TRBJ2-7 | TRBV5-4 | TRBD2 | ASSPGLAGGLSSYEQY
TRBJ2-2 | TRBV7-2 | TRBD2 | ASSHGLAVTGELF
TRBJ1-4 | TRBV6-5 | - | ASSYSAGTNEKLF
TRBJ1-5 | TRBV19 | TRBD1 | ASSKQGAYGNQPQH
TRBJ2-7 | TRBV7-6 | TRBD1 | ASSPRGDSPYEQY
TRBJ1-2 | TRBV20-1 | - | SASTGYT
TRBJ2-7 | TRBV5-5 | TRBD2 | ASSFGLADSYEQY
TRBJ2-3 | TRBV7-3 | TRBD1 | ASSSGQTPTDTQY
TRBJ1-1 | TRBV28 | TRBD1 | ASSLPGQVNTEAF
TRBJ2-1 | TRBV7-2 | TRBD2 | ASSPASGGHEQF
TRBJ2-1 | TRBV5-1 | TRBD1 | ASSRETGVNYEQF
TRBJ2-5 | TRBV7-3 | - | ASSLTSGSQETQY
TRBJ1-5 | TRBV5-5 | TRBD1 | ASSLVTGGNQPQH
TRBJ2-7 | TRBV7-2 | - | ASSHNQGPYEQY
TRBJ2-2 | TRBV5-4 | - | ASSLSRTGELF
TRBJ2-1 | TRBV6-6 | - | ASSYSGSSYNEQF
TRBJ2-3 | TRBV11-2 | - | ASSFDRADTQY
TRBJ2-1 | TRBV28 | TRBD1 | AIRTGALPSSYNEQF
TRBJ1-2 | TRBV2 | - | ASTFSGGHYGYT
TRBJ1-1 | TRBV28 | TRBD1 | ASSDAGGARVAF
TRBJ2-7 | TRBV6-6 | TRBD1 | ASFRGGTGIPHEQY
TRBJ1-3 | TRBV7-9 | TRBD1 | ASSPGQGAGNTIY
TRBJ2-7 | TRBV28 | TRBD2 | ASGGTSGRHLSSYEQY
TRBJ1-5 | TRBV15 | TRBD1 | ATSRPGQGEQPQH
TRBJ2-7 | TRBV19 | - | ASSATEYEQY
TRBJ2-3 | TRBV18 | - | ASSPPTDTQY
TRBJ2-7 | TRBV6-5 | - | ASRQHGGDEQY
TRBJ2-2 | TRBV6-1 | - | ASSEPRGTGELF
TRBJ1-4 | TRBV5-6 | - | ASSIYDSWNEKLF
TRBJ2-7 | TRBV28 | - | ASSSTRTSSYEQY
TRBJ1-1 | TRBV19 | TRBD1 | ASSLPGTGASEAF
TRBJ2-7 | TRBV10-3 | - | AISDPRTPVYEQY
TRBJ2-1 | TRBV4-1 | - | ASSQGVEGYEQF
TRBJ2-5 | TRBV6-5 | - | ASSYASQGLKY
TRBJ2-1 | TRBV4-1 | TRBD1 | ASSPYGVGQGPYNEQF
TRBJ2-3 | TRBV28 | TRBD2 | ASSLSLLAATDTQY
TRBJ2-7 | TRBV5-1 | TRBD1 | ASSRGQGGLSGYEQY
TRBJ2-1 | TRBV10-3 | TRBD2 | AISGLAGDPEQF
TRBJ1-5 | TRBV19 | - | ASSLSGGNQPQH
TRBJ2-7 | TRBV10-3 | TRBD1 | ATEGTGDYEQY
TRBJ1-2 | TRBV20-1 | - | SAIKDYGYT
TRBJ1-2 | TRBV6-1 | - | ASSERAGRGYT
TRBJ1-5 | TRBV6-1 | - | ASRVGTGSNQPQH
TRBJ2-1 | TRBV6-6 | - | ASRDYLSYNEQF